The 2 T cell receptor beta chains below all came from one sample that was sequenced in a study of T cells in Graves' hyperthyroidism and ophthalmopathy. Regions amplified from RNA transcripts were the TCR beta CDR3 regions. Using the HTBI primer set, a first-round RT-PCR was run on the TCR CDR3. Each CDR3 protein gets one entry after TCRdb re-called the multiplex PCR reads with MiXCR. Counted here are 500,000 to 800,000 distinct CDR3 sequences, approximately 14% occurring once; the ten biggest clones make up approximately 12%. The sequencing input was blood. The receptors were sampled from a woman aged 45-59 years with Graves' ophthalmopathy.

This clonotype showed up many times. The chain links TRBV5-5 to TRBJ2-7; 12 bases are shared with TRBD2. J gave up 1 base and V 0 bases, and 5 bases lay outside the gene matches. The length of the CDR3 is 17 residues. The germline V gene encodes CDR1 SGHKS and CDR2 YYEKEE (reference sequence). In nucleotides, the CDR3 is TGTGCCAGCAGCTTGGAGACTAGCGGGAGAGGATCCTACGAGCAGTACTTC. This gives the protein CASSLETSGRGSYEQYF.

This clonotype was detected many times. The rearrangement uses TRBV18 and TRBJ2-7, with D tentatively TRBD2 (6 bases). Trimming removed 2 bases at V and 2 bases at J, with 10 bases between. The CDR3 runs to 14 residues. Looked up from germline, CDR1 is KGHSH and CDR2 is LQKENI. This chain's CDR3 is CASSPAAGTYEQYF. CDR3 nucleotides: TGTGCCAGCTCACCAGCGGCGGGAACCTACGAGCAGTACTTC.